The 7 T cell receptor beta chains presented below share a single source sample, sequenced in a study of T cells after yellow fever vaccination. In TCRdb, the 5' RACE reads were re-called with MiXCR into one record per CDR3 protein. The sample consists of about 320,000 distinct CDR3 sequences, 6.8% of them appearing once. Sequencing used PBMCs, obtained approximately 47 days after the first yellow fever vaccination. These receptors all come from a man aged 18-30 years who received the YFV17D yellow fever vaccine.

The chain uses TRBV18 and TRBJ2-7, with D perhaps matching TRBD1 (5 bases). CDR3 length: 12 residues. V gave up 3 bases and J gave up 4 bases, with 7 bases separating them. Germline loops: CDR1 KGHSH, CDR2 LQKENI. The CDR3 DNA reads TGTGCCAGCTCACCTGACAGATACGAGCAGTACTTC. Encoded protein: CASSPDRYEQYF.

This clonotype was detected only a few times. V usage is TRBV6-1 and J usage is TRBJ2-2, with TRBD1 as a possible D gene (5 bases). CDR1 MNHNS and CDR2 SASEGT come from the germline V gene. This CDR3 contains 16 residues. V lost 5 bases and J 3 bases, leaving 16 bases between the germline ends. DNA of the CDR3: TGTGCCAGCAGTCTTAGGTCAGGGTCTCACACCGGGGAGCTGTTTTTT. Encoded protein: CASSLRSGSHTGELFF.

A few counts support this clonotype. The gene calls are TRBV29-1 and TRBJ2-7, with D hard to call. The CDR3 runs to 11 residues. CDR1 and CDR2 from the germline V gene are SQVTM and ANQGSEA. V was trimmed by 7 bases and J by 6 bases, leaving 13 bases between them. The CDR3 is CSGGNGGEQYV. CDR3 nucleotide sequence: TGCAGCGGGGGAAACGGCGGCGAGCAGTACGTC.

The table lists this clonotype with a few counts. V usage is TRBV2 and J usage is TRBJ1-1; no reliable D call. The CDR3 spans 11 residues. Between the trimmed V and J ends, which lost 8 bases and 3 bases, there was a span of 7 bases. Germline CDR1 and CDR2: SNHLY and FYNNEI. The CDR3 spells CASGPHTEAFF. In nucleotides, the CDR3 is TGTGCCAGCGGACCTCACACTGAAGCTTTCTTT.

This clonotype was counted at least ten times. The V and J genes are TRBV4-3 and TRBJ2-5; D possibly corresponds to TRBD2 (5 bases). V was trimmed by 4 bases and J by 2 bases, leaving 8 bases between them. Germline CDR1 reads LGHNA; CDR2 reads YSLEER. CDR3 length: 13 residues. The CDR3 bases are TGCGCCAGCAGCCGCGGGCAGCAAGAGACCCAGTACTTC. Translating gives CASSRGQQETQYF.

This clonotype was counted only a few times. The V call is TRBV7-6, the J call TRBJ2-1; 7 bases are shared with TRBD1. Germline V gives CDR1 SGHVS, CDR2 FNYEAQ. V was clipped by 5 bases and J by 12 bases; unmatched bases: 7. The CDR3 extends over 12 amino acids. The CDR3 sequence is CASSTTGLRQFF. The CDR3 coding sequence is TGTGCCAGCAGCACGACAGGGCTAAGGCAGTTCTTC.

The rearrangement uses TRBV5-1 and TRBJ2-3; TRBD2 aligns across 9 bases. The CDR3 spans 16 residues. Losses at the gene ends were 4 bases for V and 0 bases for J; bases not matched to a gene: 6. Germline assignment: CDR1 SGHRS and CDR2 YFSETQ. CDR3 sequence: CASSPLLAGSTDTQYF. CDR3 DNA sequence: TGCGCCAGCAGCCCCTTACTAGCGGGTAGCACAGATACGCAGTATTTT.